This entry describes one T cell receptor (beta chain). No antigen is known for it. Germline V gene sequence: CDR1 SGHVS, CDR2 FNYEAQ. The CDR3 runs 14 residues. Trimming pared 5 bases from V and 7 bases from J, leaving 18 bases between. Alongside a J-beta primer mix, a sample-barcoded 5' primer served in a second PCR lasting about 7 to 12 cycles. Each cDNA molecule was tagged by a template-switch adaptor that had 12 random nucleotides. TCRdb recomputed calls from the 5' RACE reads with MiXCR, one row per CDR3 protein. The table lists about 640,000 distinct CDR3 sequences, roughly 31% of them singletons. These data are taken from a study of blood T cells in healthy people across ages. For every donor, a draw yielded around 10 milliliters of peripheral blood. General study points: More naive CD4+ cells and higher diversity marked long-lived donors relative to aged donors. Strong correlation linked observed beta diversity and percent naive T cells.

The specimen was blood. This chain connects TRBV7-6 to TRBJ2-7; D may be TRBD2 (6 bases). The TCR comes from a woman aged 80 or over in good health. CDR3 in amino acids: CASSQGLAPEEQYF. In DNA form, the CDR3 reads TGTGCCAGCAGCCAGGGACTGGCGCCGGAGGAGCAGTACTTC.